Listed below are T cell receptor beta chains from one sample, sequenced in a study of response to subunit inactivated influenza vaccine. TCRdb itself ran the RT-PCR reads through MiXCR, one entry per CDR3 protein. The data show approximately 500,000 distinct CDR3 sequences, 10% to 15% seen once. The sample consisted of PBMCs from blood, taken 45 days after vaccination. These receptors were taken from a man aged 45 to 65 who received an inactivated influenza vaccine. CDR3s include the opening cysteine and the closing phenylalanine or tryptophan. D genes are given only for firm matches. Clone size is shown for a subset of rows, as once, few, many or a class of expanded clone.

CDR3: CASSLGGGDSPLHF; DNA: TGTGCCAGCAGTTTAGGAGGGGGCGATTCACCCCTCCACTTT; V: TRBV12-3/TRBV12-4; D: TRBD1; J: TRBJ1-6; size: NA
CDR3: CASSYAVTGELFF; DNA: TGTGCCAGCAGTTATGCGGTCACCGGGGAGCTGTTTTTT; V: TRBV6-2/TRBV6-3; D: NA; J: TRBJ2-2; size: many
CDR3: CSASHPLVNGYTF; DNA: TGCAGTGCTAGCCACCCTCTAGTGAATGGCTACACCTTC; V: TRBV20-1; D: NA; J: TRBJ1-2; size: few
CDR3: CSASRPSSYNEQFF; DNA: TGCAGTGCTAGTCGACCGAGCTCCTACAATGAGCAGTTCTTC; V: TRBV20-1; D: NA; J: TRBJ2-1; size: few
CDR3: CASSLSAANTGELFF; DNA: TGTGCCAGCAGTTTATCGGCCGCGAACACCGGGGAGCTGTTTTTT; V: TRBV12-3/TRBV12-4; D: NA; J: TRBJ2-2; size: NA
CDR3: CASSQDGAGGPWNEQFF; DNA: TGCGCCAGCAGCCAAGATGGGGCGGGGGGGCCTTGGAATGAGCAGTTCTTC; V: TRBV4-1; D: TRBD2; J: TRBJ2-1; size: few
CDR3: CASSSTPPGQGAGELFF; DNA: TGTGCCAGCAGTTCAACACCGCCGGGACAGGGGGCCGGGGAGCTGTTTTTT; V: TRBV27; D: TRBD1; J: TRBJ2-2; size: NA
CDR3: CASSFGKGTEAFF; DNA: TGTGCCAGCAGCTTTGGGAAGGGCACTGAAGCTTTCTTT; V: TRBV7-2; D: NA; J: TRBJ1-1; size: few
CDR3: CSFRDSGNVYEQYF; DNA: TGCAGCTTTCGCGACAGCGGCAATGTGTACGAGCAGTACTTC; V: TRBV20-1; D: NA; J: TRBJ2-7; size: many
CDR3: CASSQGLASYNEQFF; DNA: TGTGCCAGCAGCCAGGGACTAGCCTCCTACAATGAGCAGTTCTTC; V: TRBV11-3; D: TRBD2; J: TRBJ2-1; size: NA
CDR3: CASSFSVMNTEAFF; DNA: TGTGCCAGCAGCTTCTCAGTCATGAACACTGAAGCTTTCTTT; V: TRBV7-9; D: NA; J: TRBJ1-1; size: few
CDR3: CSARRGGVNEQFF; DNA: TGCAGTGCTAGAAGGGGTGGAGTGAATGAGCAGTTCTTC; V: TRBV20-1; D: NA; J: TRBJ2-1; size: few
CDR3: CASSQEDIRKGGYEQYF; DNA: TGCGCCAGCAGCCAAGAGGATATTCGGAAGGGGGGGTACGAGCAGTACTTC; V: TRBV4-3; D: NA; J: TRBJ2-7; size: NA
CDR3: CSVTGRRSYEQYF; DNA: TGCAGCGTGACGGGGCGTCGATCCTACGAGCAGTACTTC; V: TRBV29-1; D: NA; J: TRBJ2-7; size: NA
CDR3: CSASPPWRKETQYF; DNA: TGCAGTGCTAGCCCGCCCTGGAGGAAAGAGACCCAGTACTTC; V: TRBV20-1; D: NA; J: TRBJ2-5; size: many
CDR3: CASKGTGRETQYF; DNA: TGTGCCAGCAAGGGGACAGGGAGAGAGACCCAGTACTTC; V: TRBV12-3/TRBV12-4; D: TRBD1; J: TRBJ2-5; size: NA
CDR3: CSAHRGGGYTF; DNA: TGCAGCGCCCACCGGGGTGGAGGCTACACCTTC; V: TRBV29-1; D: NA; J: TRBJ1-2; size: NA
CDR3: CSATGLAPSTDTQYF; DNA: TGCAGTGCTACGGGACTAGCGCCTAGCACAGATACGCAGTATTTT; V: TRBV20-1; D: TRBD2; J: TRBJ2-3; size: many
CDR3: CASSYGFSSGANVLTF; DNA: TGCGCCAGCAGCTATGGGTTCAGCTCTGGGGCCAACGTCCTGACTTTC; V: TRBV5-1; D: NA; J: TRBJ2-6; size: few
CDR3: CASSPRTGAIEYGYTF; DNA: TGTGCCAGCAGTCCCCGGACAGGGGCTATAGAATATGGCTACACCTTC; V: TRBV27; D: TRBD1; J: TRBJ1-2; size: few
CDR3: CASSQAVRYEQYF; DNA: TGTGCCAGCAGTCAAGCAGTACGCTACGAGCAGTACTTC; V: TRBV28; D: NA; J: TRBJ2-7; size: NA
CDR3: CASSLLGPNNEQFF; DNA: TGTGCCAGCAGCTTACTTGGCCCGAACAATGAGCAGTTCTTC; V: TRBV7-8; D: NA; J: TRBJ2-1; size: NA
CDR3: CASGAGSTDTQYF; DNA: TGTGCCAGCGGGGCCGGGAGCACAGATACGCAGTATTTT; V: TRBV11-2; D: NA; J: TRBJ2-3; size: once
CDR3: CASGTGGHEQFF; DNA: TGTGCCAGCGGGACAGGGGGCCATGAGCAGTTCTTC; V: TRBV7-3; D: TRBD1; J: TRBJ2-1; size: NA
CDR3: CASSLAILNTQYF; DNA: TGCGCCAGCAGCTTGGCCATCCTGAATACGCAGTATTTT; V: TRBV5-1; D: NA; J: TRBJ2-3; size: NA
CDR3: CASSQGPGADQPQHF; DNA: TGTGCCAGCAGCCAAGGACCGGGCGCTGATCAGCCCCAGCATTTT; V: TRBV3-1; D: NA; J: TRBJ1-5; size: many
CDR3: CASRETGLEGDEQFF; DNA: TGTGCCAGCAGAGAGACGGGGTTAGAGGGCGATGAGCAGTTCTTC; V: TRBV7-9; D: NA; J: TRBJ2-1; size: NA
CDR3: CASSRTELYEQYF; DNA: TGTGCCAGCAGCCGGACAGAACTCTACGAGCAGTACTTC; V: TRBV7-9; D: NA; J: TRBJ2-7; size: NA
CDR3: CASSRTHREKLFF; DNA: TGTGCCAGCAGCCGGACACATCGTGAAAAACTGTTTTTT; V: TRBV12-3/TRBV12-4; D: NA; J: TRBJ1-4; size: NA
CDR3: CASSPGWGSNEKLFF; DNA: TGTGCCAGCAGTCCCGGGTGGGGTTCTAATGAAAAACTGTTTTTT; V: TRBV12-3/TRBV12-4; D: NA; J: TRBJ1-4; size: NA
CDR3: CASRITSGSHEQFF; DNA: TGCGCCAGCAGGATAACTAGCGGGAGTCATGAGCAGTTCTTC; V: TRBV5-1; D: TRBD2; J: TRBJ2-1; size: NA
CDR3: CASSQEESSAANEQFF; DNA: TGCGCCAGCAGCCAAGAAGAAAGCTCTGCAGCCAATGAGCAGTTCTTC; V: TRBV4-3; D: NA; J: TRBJ2-1; size: many
CDR3: CSARTAYNSPLHF; DNA: TGCAGTGCTAGAACTGCTTATAATTCACCCCTCCACTTT; V: TRBV20-1; D: NA; J: TRBJ1-6; size: many
CDR3: CASSLVAGDSYNEQFF; DNA: TGTGCCAGCAGCTTAGTGGCAGGGGACTCCTACAATGAGCAGTTCTTC; V: TRBV7-6; D: NA; J: TRBJ2-1; size: few
CDR3: CSAREGSTNNSPLHF; DNA: TGCAGTGCCCGAGAGGGGAGCACCAATAATTCACCCCTCCACTTT; V: TRBV20-1; D: NA; J: TRBJ1-6; size: NA
CDR3: CCARLAGANSYNEQFF; DNA: TGCTGTGCTAGACTAGCGGGAGCCAACTCCTACAATGAGCAGTTCTTC; V: TRBV20-1; D: TRBD2; J: TRBJ2-1; size: few
CDR3: CASSPLPRETQYF; DNA: TGCGCCAGCAGCCCATTACCAAGGGAGACCCAGTACTTC; V: TRBV5-1; D: NA; J: TRBJ2-5; size: NA
CDR3: CSGGRGQETQYF; DNA: TGCAGCGGTGGAAGGGGCCAAGAGACCCAGTACTTC; V: TRBV29-1; D: NA; J: TRBJ2-5; size: NA
CDR3: CSTTRAGANVLTF; DNA: TGCAGCACCACGAGGGCTGGGGCCAACGTCCTGACTTTC; V: TRBV20-1; D: NA; J: TRBJ2-6; size: NA
CDR3: CASSLDPAGGGGYTF; DNA: TGTGCCAGCAGCCTCGACCCCGCAGGGGGTGGCGGCTACACCTTC; V: TRBV27; D: TRBD1; J: TRBJ1-2; size: many
CDR3: CASSLSWGTEAFF; DNA: TGTGCCAGCAGCTTATCGTGGGGGACTGAAGCTTTCTTT; V: TRBV7-3; D: NA; J: TRBJ1-1; size: NA
CDR3: CASRVGQDSGNTIYF; DNA: TGTGCCAGCCGTGTAGGCCAGGACTCTGGAAACACCATATATTTT; V: TRBV5-5; D: NA; J: TRBJ1-3; size: few
CDR3: CASSFQGSAGELFF; DNA: TGTGCCAGCAGTTTCCAGGGTTCAGCCGGGGAGCTGTTTTTT; V: TRBV12-3/TRBV12-4; D: NA; J: TRBJ2-2; size: NA
CDR3: CASSKKGQRTEAFF; DNA: TGTGCCAGCAGCAAGAAGGGACAGAGGACTGAAGCTTTCTTT; V: TRBV7-9; D: TRBD1; J: TRBJ1-1; size: NA
CDR3: CSAQGLAGGKEQFF; DNA: TGCAGTGCCCAGGGACTAGCGGGGGGCAAAGAGCAGTTCTTC; V: TRBV20-1; D: TRBD2; J: TRBJ2-1; size: NA
CDR3: CSVPTTSGNYNEQFF; DNA: TGCAGCGTCCCAACCACTAGCGGGAACTACAATGAGCAGTTCTTC; V: TRBV29-1; D: TRBD2; J: TRBJ2-1; size: many
CDR3: CSVSQGFTEAFF; DNA: TGCAGCGTCTCACAGGGGTTCACTGAAGCTTTCTTT; V: TRBV29-1; D: TRBD1; J: TRBJ1-1; size: NA
CDR3: CSALSDSYGYTF; DNA: TGCAGTGCTCTAAGTGACAGCTATGGCTACACCTTC; V: TRBV20-1; D: NA; J: TRBJ1-2; size: few
CDR3: CASSSRDRANNEQFF; DNA: TGTGCCAGCAGTTCCCGGGACAGGGCGAACAATGAGCAGTTCTTC; V: TRBV12-3/TRBV12-4; D: TRBD1; J: TRBJ2-1; size: many
CDR3: CATSREAHYNEQFF; DNA: TGTGCCACCAGCAGAGAGGCCCACTACAATGAGCAGTTCTTC; V: TRBV15; D: NA; J: TRBJ2-1; size: many
CDR3: CASSLSGGKNIQYF; DNA: TGTGCCAGCAGCTTATCGGGGGGCAAAAACATTCAGTACTTC; V: TRBV7-9; D: TRBD2; J: TRBJ2-4; size: few
CDR3: CSVRRGEGTDTQYF; DNA: TGCAGCGTTCGCCGCGGGGAGGGGACAGATACGCAGTATTTT; V: TRBV29-1; D: TRBD2; J: TRBJ2-3; size: few
CDR3: CASSPLGQGFGETQYF; DNA: TGCGCCAGCAGCCCTCTCGGACAGGGTTTCGGAGAGACCCAGTACTTC; V: TRBV5-1; D: TRBD1; J: TRBJ2-5; size: many
CDR3: CASSFQAGSSYNEQFF; DNA: TGTGCCAGCAGTTTCCAGGCTGGAAGCTCCTACAATGAGCAGTTCTTC; V: TRBV28; D: NA; J: TRBJ2-1; size: few
CDR3: CSVVMDRDQPQHF; DNA: TGCAGCGTGGTAATGGACCGCGATCAGCCCCAGCATTTT; V: TRBV29-1; D: NA; J: TRBJ1-5; size: NA
CDR3: CASSLEGLAGGPTDEQFF; DNA: TGTGCCAGCAGCTTAGAGGGACTAGCGGGGGGACCTACCGATGAGCAGTTCTTC; V: TRBV11-1; D: TRBD2; J: TRBJ2-1; size: few